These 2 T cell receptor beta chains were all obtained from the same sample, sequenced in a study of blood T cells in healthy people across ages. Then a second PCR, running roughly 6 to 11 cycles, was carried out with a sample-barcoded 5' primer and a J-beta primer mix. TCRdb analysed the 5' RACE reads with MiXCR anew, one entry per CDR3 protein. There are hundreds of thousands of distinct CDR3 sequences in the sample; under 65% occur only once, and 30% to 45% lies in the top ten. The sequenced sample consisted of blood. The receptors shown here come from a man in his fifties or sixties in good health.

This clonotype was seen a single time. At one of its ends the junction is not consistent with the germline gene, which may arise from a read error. In nucleotides, the CDR3 is TGTGCCAGCAGCTACTGGGACAGGCAAGAGACCCAGTACTTC. As protein: CASSYWDRQETQYF. The gene calls are TRBV6-6 and TRBJ2-7, with 8 bases that match TRBD1. The DNA end favors TRBJ2-5, so the J call may be wrong. Germline CDR1 MNHNY, CDR2 SVGAGI (reference sequence). The length of the CDR3 is 14 residues.

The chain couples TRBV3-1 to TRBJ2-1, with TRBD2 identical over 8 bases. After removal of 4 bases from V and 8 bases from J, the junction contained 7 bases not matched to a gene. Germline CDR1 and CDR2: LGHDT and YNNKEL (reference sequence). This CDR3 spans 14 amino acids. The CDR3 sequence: CASSPRTGGDEQFF. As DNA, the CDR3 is TGTGCCAGCAGCCCGAGGACCGGGGGGGATGAGCAGTTCTTC.